This T cell receptor (beta chain) was found in a study of blood T cell repertoires in COVID-19. About the study: Spain, Italy and the United States supplied samples that represented acute and convalescent COVID-19. T cells, B-cell-depleted T cells, or PBMCs provided the cDNA or gDNA that served as material.

How the authors handled the data: For nucleated cells, counts were estimated from reference gene primer amplification. The protocol was immunoSEQ multiplex PCR, while the TCRdb copy is restricted to in-frame clones and leaves out a portion. V and J calls and clone size are those listed in that table; D and trimming were worked out from the DNA. The profile shows about 130,000 clones, around four fifths of them singletons. The V end was cut by 0 bases, the J end by 0 bases, with 12 bases between. Germline V gene data show CDR1 as LGHNA and CDR2 as YNFKEQ. The CDR3 sequence is 17 residues long. This receptor was obtained from a man in his forties with active or convalescent COVID-19. J is TRBJ1-3 and V is TRBV4-2; a weak D match, TRBD1 (5 bases). The sequenced sample consisted of peripheral blood. CDR3 DNA: TGTGCCAGCAGCCAAGATGTGGGGAGGGGCTCTGGAAACACCATATATTTT. This translates into CASSQDVGRGSGNTIYF.